This is a list of T cell receptor beta chains from one sample in a study of blood T cell repertoires in COVID-19. Only in-frame clones appear in the TCRdb table, and some are missing; sequencing was by immunoSEQ multiplex PCR. The sample has approximately 670,000 clones, more than 80% seen once; the top ten hold 0.2% to 0.3%. The sequenced material came from peripheral blood. The receptors were sampled from a woman younger than 30 with acute or convalescent COVID-19. Each CDR3 is given with its conserved first and last residue. A D gene is named only where the DNA matches it firmly. Clone size is given for some rows only: seen once, a few or many times, or a class if the clone is expanded.

v_call: TRBV6-5
j_call: TRBJ1-1
d_call: TRBD1
clone_size: -
cdr3_aa: CASSQQGGRGAFF
cdr3_nt: TGTGCCAGCAGTCAACAGGGGGGCAGAGGTGCTTTCTTT

v_call: TRBV27
j_call: TRBJ1-6
d_call: -
clone_size: -
cdr3_aa: CASSLVGGNNSPLHF
cdr3_nt: TGTGCCAGCAGTTTGGTAGGGGGTAATAATTCACCCCTCCACTTT

v_call: TRBV7-8
j_call: TRBJ1-2
d_call: -
clone_size: -
cdr3_aa: CASSFLEVRGYTF
cdr3_nt: TGTGCCAGCAGCTTTCTAGAGGTGCGGGGCTACACCTTC

v_call: TRBV7-8
j_call: TRBJ2-1
d_call: TRBD2
clone_size: -
cdr3_aa: CASSPGGASYNEQFF
cdr3_nt: TGTGCCAGCAGCCCGGGAGGGGCCTCCTACAATGAGCAGTTCTTC

v_call: TRBV18
j_call: TRBJ1-3
d_call: -
clone_size: -
cdr3_aa: CASSPNTGSGNTIYF
cdr3_nt: TGTGCCAGCTCACCGAATACAGGTTCTGGAAACACCATATATTTT

v_call: TRBV7-3
j_call: TRBJ1-1
d_call: TRBD1
clone_size: -
cdr3_aa: CASSQTGGVEAFF
cdr3_nt: TGTGCCAGCAGTCAAACAGGGGGTGTAGAAGCTTTCTTT

v_call: TRBV4-1
j_call: TRBJ1-4
d_call: -
clone_size: -
cdr3_aa: CASSQGGGHAINEKLFF
cdr3_nt: TGCGCCAGCAGCCAGGGTGGGGGACATGCTATTAACGAAAAACTGTTTTTT

v_call: TRBV6-5
j_call: TRBJ1-2
d_call: -
clone_size: -
cdr3_aa: CASSYGQQVYGYTF
cdr3_nt: TGTGCCAGCAGTTACGGGCAGCAGGTCTATGGCTACACCTTC

v_call: TRBV5-5
j_call: TRBJ2-5
d_call: -
clone_size: -
cdr3_aa: CASSSETRSGTQYF
cdr3_nt: TGTGCCAGCAGCTCCGAGACGAGGAGTGGGACCCAGTACTTC

v_call: TRBV4-1
j_call: TRBJ1-2
d_call: -
clone_size: -
cdr3_aa: CASSQDTNYGYTF
cdr3_nt: TGCGCCAGCAGCCAAGATACTAACTATGGCTACACCTTC

v_call: TRBV5-5
j_call: TRBJ2-3
d_call: -
clone_size: -
cdr3_aa: CASTYGGSRDTQYF
cdr3_nt: TGTGCCAGCACCTACGGGGGTTCCCGGGATACGCAGTATTTT

v_call: TRBV4-1
j_call: TRBJ1-2
d_call: TRBD1
clone_size: -
cdr3_aa: CASSQDRGTGGKHGYTF
cdr3_nt: TGCGCCAGCAGCCAAGATCGAGGGACAGGGGGCAAGCATGGCTACACCTTC

v_call: TRBV6-6
j_call: TRBJ1-3
d_call: -
clone_size: -
cdr3_aa: CASKGGPGNTIYF
cdr3_nt: TGTGCCAGCAAAGGGGGTCCCGGAAACACCATATATTTT

v_call: TRBV5-4
j_call: TRBJ2-3
d_call: -
clone_size: -
cdr3_aa: CASSLDRVDTQYF
cdr3_nt: TGTGCCAGCAGCTTGGACAGGGTAGATACGCAGTATTTT

v_call: TRBV3-1/TRBV3-2
j_call: TRBJ1-1
d_call: -
clone_size: -
cdr3_aa: CASSPGKGITEAFF
cdr3_nt: TGTGCCAGCAGCCCGGGGAAGGGAATCACTGAAGCTTTCTTT

v_call: TRBV15
j_call: TRBJ1-1
d_call: -
clone_size: once
cdr3_aa: CATSRDRGEAFF
cdr3_nt: TGTGCCACCAGCAGAGATCGGGGTGAAGCTTTCTTT

v_call: TRBV18
j_call: TRBJ2-2
d_call: -
clone_size: -
cdr3_aa: CASSLDRSTGELFF
cdr3_nt: TGTGCCAGCTCACTTGACAGAAGCACCGGGGAGCTGTTTTTT

v_call: TRBV7-2
j_call: TRBJ2-1
d_call: -
clone_size: -
cdr3_aa: CASSLAGLDYNEQFF
cdr3_nt: TGTGCCAGCAGCTTAGCAGGACTTGATTACAATGAGCAGTTCTTC

v_call: TRBV5-1
j_call: TRBJ2-1
d_call: -
clone_size: -
cdr3_aa: CASSHLTGYNEQFF
cdr3_nt: TGCGCCAGCAGCCACCTGACAGGTTACAATGAGCAGTTCTTC

v_call: TRBV6-6
j_call: TRBJ2-5
d_call: TRBD2
clone_size: -
cdr3_aa: CASSYRGSGVQETQYF
cdr3_nt: TGTGCCAGCAGTTACCGTGGTAGCGGGGTCCAAGAGACCCAGTACTTC

v_call: TRBV19
j_call: TRBJ1-4
d_call: -
clone_size: once
cdr3_aa: CASSADRKPNEKLFF
cdr3_nt: TGTGCCAGTAGTGCCGACAGAAAGCCTAATGAAAAACTGTTTTTT

v_call: TRBV6-5
j_call: TRBJ2-3
d_call: TRBD2
clone_size: -
cdr3_aa: CASMGDYNTDTQYF
cdr3_nt: TGTGCCAGCATGGGGGACTACAACACAGATACGCAGTATTTT

v_call: TRBV6-5
j_call: TRBJ2-1
d_call: -
clone_size: -
cdr3_aa: CASSLRSEQFF
cdr3_nt: TGTGCCAGCAGTTTGAGATCTGAGCAGTTCTTC

v_call: TRBV9
j_call: TRBJ2-1
d_call: TRBD1
clone_size: -
cdr3_aa: CASSLRGTGVLRNNEQFF
cdr3_nt: TGTGCCAGCAGCCTTCGTGGGACAGGGGTATTAAGAAACAATGAGCAGTTCTTC

v_call: TRBV7-3
j_call: TRBJ2-1
d_call: TRBD2
clone_size: -
cdr3_aa: CASSGTRGGEQFF
cdr3_nt: TGTGCCAGCTCCGGGACTAGGGGGGGTGAGCAGTTCTTC

v_call: TRBV7-2
j_call: TRBJ1-2
d_call: -
clone_size: once
cdr3_aa: CASSSFREVNYGYTF
cdr3_nt: TGTGCCAGCAGCTCTTTTCGTGAGGTTAACTATGGCTACACCTTC

v_call: TRBV11-2
j_call: TRBJ1-1
d_call: TRBD1
clone_size: -
cdr3_aa: CASSLRAPGQGHTEAFF
cdr3_nt: TGTGCCAGCAGCTTGAGGGCTCCGGGACAGGGGCACACTGAAGCTTTCTTT

v_call: TRBV9
j_call: TRBJ2-7
d_call: -
clone_size: -
cdr3_aa: CASSVAAASSYEQYF
cdr3_nt: TGTGCCAGCAGCGTAGCGGCAGCGAGCTCCTACGAGCAGTACTTC

v_call: TRBV5-1
j_call: TRBJ2-3
d_call: -
clone_size: -
cdr3_aa: CASSLVGAVADTQYF
cdr3_nt: TGCGCCAGCAGCTTGGTTGGGGCTGTCGCAGATACGCAGTATTTT

v_call: TRBV5-6
j_call: TRBJ2-7
d_call: -
clone_size: -
cdr3_aa: CASSHTTSPYEQYF
cdr3_nt: TGTGCCAGCAGCCACACAACTAGTCCCTACGAGCAGTACTTC

v_call: TRBV7-2
j_call: TRBJ2-7
d_call: -
clone_size: -
cdr3_aa: CASSFNPYIGDSYEQYF
cdr3_nt: TGTGCCAGCAGCTTCAATCCGTATATAGGAGACTCCTACGAGCAGTACTTC

v_call: TRBV6-5
j_call: TRBJ2-7
d_call: TRBD1
clone_size: -
cdr3_aa: CASFRGQGAREQYF
cdr3_nt: TGTGCCAGCTTTCGGGGCCAGGGGGCGCGGGAGCAGTACTTC

v_call: TRBV3-1/TRBV3-2
j_call: TRBJ2-3
d_call: -
clone_size: -
cdr3_aa: CASSQDFGRSTDTQYF
cdr3_nt: TGTGCCAGCAGCCAAGATTTTGGCAGATCGACAGATACGCAGTATTTT

v_call: TRBV24-1
j_call: TRBJ1-2
d_call: TRBD1
clone_size: few
cdr3_aa: CATSDSDRVGGYTF
cdr3_nt: TGTGCCACCAGTGACTCGGACAGGGTCGGCGGCTACACCTTC

v_call: TRBV19
j_call: TRBJ1-2
d_call: -
clone_size: -
cdr3_aa: CASSILTGDGYTF
cdr3_nt: TGTGCCAGTAGTATACTGACAGGAGATGGCTACACCTTC

v_call: TRBV6-2/TRBV6-3
j_call: TRBJ1-5
d_call: -
clone_size: -
cdr3_aa: CASSYSRQPQHF
cdr3_nt: TGTGCCAGCAGTTACTCGCGTCAGCCCCAGCATTTT

v_call: TRBV3-1/TRBV3-2
j_call: TRBJ1-2
d_call: -
clone_size: once
cdr3_aa: CASSHRDTSYGYTF
cdr3_nt: TGTGCCAGCAGCCATCGGGACACCAGCTATGGCTACACCTTC

v_call: TRBV3-1/TRBV3-2
j_call: TRBJ1-1
d_call: -
clone_size: -
cdr3_aa: CASSQDPQAMNTEAFF
cdr3_nt: TGTGCCAGCAGCCAAGATCCCCAGGCAATGAACACTGAAGCTTTCTTT

v_call: TRBV25-1
j_call: TRBJ1-2
d_call: -
clone_size: -
cdr3_aa: CASSLGTTGFYGYTF
cdr3_nt: TGTGCCAGCTCCCTAGGGACGACAGGATTCTATGGCTACACCTTC

v_call: TRBV5-1
j_call: TRBJ1-5
d_call: -
clone_size: -
cdr3_aa: CASSYGPRREGNNQPQHF
cdr3_nt: TGCGCCAGCAGCTACGGCCCCCGACGGGAGGGAAACAATCAGCCCCAGCATTTT

v_call: TRBV28
j_call: TRBJ2-1
d_call: TRBD2
clone_size: -
cdr3_aa: CASSLAGLENNEQFF
cdr3_nt: TGTGCCAGCAGTTTGGCGGGACTAGAGAACAATGAGCAGTTCTTC

v_call: TRBV9
j_call: TRBJ1-2
d_call: -
clone_size: once
cdr3_aa: CASSPDTTVNYGYTF
cdr3_nt: TGTGCCAGCAGCCCAGACACGACGGTTAACTATGGCTACACCTTC

v_call: TRBV6-2/TRBV6-3
j_call: TRBJ1-2
d_call: -
clone_size: -
cdr3_aa: CASSYRQGIYGYTF
cdr3_nt: TGTGCCAGCAGTTACAGGCAGGGGATCTATGGCTACACCTTC

v_call: TRBV7-9
j_call: TRBJ1-6
d_call: TRBD1
clone_size: -
cdr3_aa: CASSPFQGQGNSPLHF
cdr3_nt: TGTGCCAGCAGCCCCTTCCAGGGACAGGGGAATTCACCCCTCCACTTT

v_call: TRBV29-1
j_call: TRBJ2-7
d_call: -
clone_size: -
cdr3_aa: CSVHDRIDSYEQYF
cdr3_nt: TGCAGCGTACACGACAGGATCGACTCCTACGAGCAGTACTTC

v_call: TRBV6-5
j_call: TRBJ1-5
d_call: TRBD1
clone_size: -
cdr3_aa: CASSPTGDQPQHF
cdr3_nt: TGTGCCAGCAGCCCGACAGGGGATCAGCCCCAGCATTTT

v_call: TRBV5-1
j_call: TRBJ1-2
d_call: -
clone_size: -
cdr3_aa: CASSLAGDGYTF
cdr3_nt: TGCGCCAGCAGCTTGGCAGGGGATGGCTACACCTTC

v_call: TRBV7-2
j_call: TRBJ1-2
d_call: -
clone_size: once
cdr3_aa: CASSLASIYGYTF
cdr3_nt: TGTGCCAGCAGCTTAGCGAGTATCTATGGCTACACCTTC

v_call: TRBV4-3
j_call: TRBJ1-2
d_call: TRBD1
clone_size: -
cdr3_aa: CASSQEQGVYGYTF
cdr3_nt: TGCGCCAGCAGCCAAGAACAGGGGGTCTATGGCTACACCTTC

v_call: TRBV5-6
j_call: TRBJ2-1
d_call: TRBD1
clone_size: -
cdr3_aa: CASMRMSDRVPGEQFF
cdr3_nt: TGTGCCAGCATGCGAATGAGTGACAGGGTCCCAGGGGAGCAGTTCTTC

v_call: TRBV30
j_call: TRBJ1-5
d_call: -
clone_size: -
cdr3_aa: CAWSAWTVNQPQHF
cdr3_nt: TGTGCCTGGAGTGCCTGGACAGTCAATCAGCCCCAGCATTTT

v_call: TRBV30
j_call: TRBJ1-5
d_call: -
clone_size: -
cdr3_aa: CAWSVPQGEGYGQPQHF
cdr3_nt: TGTGCCTGGAGTGTCCCACAGGGAGAAGGATATGGGCAGCCCCAGCATTTT

v_call: TRBV7-9
j_call: TRBJ2-1
d_call: TRBD1
clone_size: -
cdr3_aa: CASSSRTGGDNEQFF
cdr3_nt: TGTGCCAGCAGCTCGCGGACAGGGGGTGACAATGAGCAGTTCTTC

v_call: TRBV25-1
j_call: TRBJ1-2
d_call: TRBD1
clone_size: -
cdr3_aa: CASSVGTDYTF
cdr3_nt: TGTGCCAGCAGTGTTGGGACAGACTACACCTTC

v_call: TRBV6-2/TRBV6-3
j_call: TRBJ2-1
d_call: -
clone_size: -
cdr3_aa: CASSYSSSGTRGALTYNEQFF
cdr3_nt: TGTGCCAGCAGTTACTCTAGTAGTGGGACACGGGGGGCTTTGACCTACAATGAGCAGTTCTTC

v_call: TRBV6-1
j_call: TRBJ1-5
d_call: -
clone_size: -
cdr3_aa: CASSEETGSRTQHF
cdr3_nt: TGTGCCAGCAGTGAAGAAACAGGGTCAAGGACCCAGCATTTT

v_call: TRBV13
j_call: TRBJ2-7
d_call: TRBD1
clone_size: -
cdr3_aa: CASSAGTGGGRYEQYF
cdr3_nt: TGTGCCAGCAGCGCCGGGACAGGGGGCGGTCGCTACGAGCAGTACTTC